Each of the 9 T cell receptor beta chains below was sequenced from the same sample in a study of T cell responses to AZD1222 COVID-19 vaccine. Method: immunoSEQ multiplex PCR; TCRdb's copy keeps in-frame clones and lacks some. The data contain more than 150,000 clones, roughly 91% of them singletons. The sample consisted of peripheral blood, taken 28 days after the second AZD1222 dose. These receptors originate from an adult who received the AZD1222 COVID-19 vaccine.

The chain employs TRBV6-5 and TRBJ1-1; no reliable D call. The CDR3 totals 13 residues. Germline V lookup: CDR1 MNHEY, CDR2 SVGAGI. Trimming removed 5 bases from V and 3 bases from J, with 10 bases in between. The CDR3: CASSKQWDTEAFF. The DNA of the CDR3 is TGTGCCAGCAGTAAACAATGGGACACTGAAGCTTTCTTT.

The chain is built from TRBV10-1 and TRBJ2-1, with D possibly being TRBD2 (6 bases). Germline V gene lookup returns CDR1 WNHNN and CDR2 SYGVQD (reference sequence). The CDR3 length is 15 residues. Deletions cut 2 bases from V and 5 bases from J, with 13 bases between. CDR3 in amino acids: CASSEHSSVNNEQFF. Here the CDR3 DNA reads TGCGCCAGCAGTGAGCACTCTAGCGTTAACAATGAGCAGTTCTTC.

This chain joins TRBV7-8 and TRBJ2-5; the D is unclear. Germline loops: CDR1 SGHVS, CDR2 FQNEAQ. This CDR3 comprises 14 residues. Trimming stripped 7 bases from V and 4 bases from J, with 16 bases between. CDR3 residues: CASTKGSVVETQYF. The CDR3 DNA reads TGTGCCAGCACCAAAGGGTCTGTTGTAGAGACCCAGTACTTC.

V gene TRBV7-2 combines with J gene TRBJ2-7, with a possible D match to TRBD1 (5 bases). Germline V gives CDR1 SGHTA, CDR2 FQGNSA. This CDR3 region has 15 residues. Trimming took off 1 base at V and 0 bases at J, with 10 bases between the two ends. The CDR3 DNA reads as TGTGCCAGCAGCTTAGGGGGCGAACTCTCCTACGAGCAGTACTTC. Translated, it gives CASSLGGELSYEQYF. Supplemented by reference TRBV7-2 and TRBJ2-7, the full variable domain reads GAGVSQSPSNKVTEKGKDVELRCDPISGHTALYWYRQSLGQGLEFLIYFQGNSAPDKSGLPSDRFSAERTGGSVSTLTIQRTQQEDSAVYLCASSLGGELSYEQYFGPGTRLTVT.

V is TRBV5-8 and J is TRBJ1-3; D unclear. Germline CDR1 is SGHTS and CDR2 is YDEGEE. V shed 7 bases and J shed 3 bases, with 11 bases lying between them. This CDR3 comprises 13 residues. The CDR3 coding sequence is TGTGCCAGCCCCGAGAGAGTTGGAAACACCATATATTTT. It encodes CASPERVGNTIYF.

The table lists this clone with a few counts. Additional DNA sequences in this sample encode the identical CDR3. The chain's CDR3 is CASSIPGDTEAFF. The CDR3 nucleotides read TGTGCCAGTAGTATTCCCGGGGACACTGAAGCTTTCTTT. V and J are TRBV19 and TRBJ1-1, with D hard to call. Germline values: CDR1 LNHDA, CDR2 SQIVND (reference sequence). The V gene lost 3 bases and the J gene lost 3 bases, with 8 bases spanning the gap. This CDR3 is built from 13 residues.

The rearrangement joins TRBV29-1 to TRBJ2-1; tentative D call: TRBD2 (5 bases). V was cut by 5 bases and J by 3 bases, with 14 bases left in between. Looked up from germline, CDR1 is SQVTM and CDR2 is ANQGSEA. The CDR3 spans 14 residues. CDR3 protein: CSVSSGENYNEQFF. The CDR3 DNA is TGCAGCGTTTCGAGCGGAGAAAACTACAATGAGCAGTTCTTC.

J is TRBJ1-3 and V is TRBV4-1; D gene ambiguous. The CDR3 sequence is 16 residues long. V lost 0 bases, J lost 0 bases, and 9 bases lay in between. The germline V gene encodes CDR1 MGHRA and CDR2 YSYEKL. CDR3 sequence: CASSQDKQASGNTIYF. The CDR3, as DNA: TGCGCCAGCAGCCAAGATAAGCAAGCCTCTGGAAACACCATATATTTT.

This sequence joins TRBV3-1 (or the pseudogene TRBV3-2) and TRBJ1-6, with D possibly being TRBD1 (6 bases). Germline-derived CDR1 and CDR2 are LGHDT and YNNKEL (reference sequence). CDR3 length: 16 amino acids. V was cut by 4 bases and J by 0 bases, with 10 bases left in between. CDR3 DNA sequence: TGTGCCAGCAGCCCGAGACAGGCCTCCTATAATTCACCCCTCCACTTT. Translation gives CASSPRQASYNSPLHF.